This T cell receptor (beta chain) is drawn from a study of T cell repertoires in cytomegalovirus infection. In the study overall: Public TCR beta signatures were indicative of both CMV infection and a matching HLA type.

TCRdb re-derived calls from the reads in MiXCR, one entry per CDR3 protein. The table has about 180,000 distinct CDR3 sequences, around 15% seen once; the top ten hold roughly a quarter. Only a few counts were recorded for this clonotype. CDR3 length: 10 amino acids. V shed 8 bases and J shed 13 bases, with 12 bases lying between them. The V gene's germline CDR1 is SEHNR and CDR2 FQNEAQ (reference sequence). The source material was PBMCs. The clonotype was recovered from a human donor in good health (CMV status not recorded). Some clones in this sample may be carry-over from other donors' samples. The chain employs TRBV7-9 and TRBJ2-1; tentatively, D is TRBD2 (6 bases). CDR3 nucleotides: TGTGCCAGCGGTTCGGGGACTCAGTTCTTC. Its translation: CASGSGTQFF.